This TCR beta chain was retrieved from a study of T cells in narcolepsy. Study information: Healthy controls were enrolled alongside patients with narcolepsy type 1 or type 2. Whole-study results and caveats: Autoreactive HCRT-specific and TRIB2-specific clonotypes were marked in same-patient CSF-versus-blood CD4+ comparisons. Autoreactive clonotypes reportedly recurred in blood of same and different patients, not controls.

Assay: immunoSEQ multiplex PCR; the TCRdb copy retains only in-frame clones and omits some. The sample has about 22,000 clones; about 86% are singletons. This CDR3 has 15 residues. V was shortened by 8 bases and J by 3 bases, with 16 bases between the two germline ends. In germline, CDR1 is SGHTA, CDR2 FQGNSA. Remarks on this clone: What it recognizes is unknown. Other DNA sequences within the sample encode an identical CDR3.

The gene calls are TRBV7-2 and TRBJ2-2; D may match TRBD1 or TRBD2 (5 bases each). The receptor's source is a human donor in good health. The sample was memory (CD45RA-) CD4+ T cells from blood. The CDR3 loop is CASEPTRGDTGELFF. CDR3 coding DNA: TGTGCCAGCGAACCGACGAGAGGGGACACCGGGGAGCTGTTTTTT.